This TCR beta chain was found in a study of CD8+ T cells in alopecia areata. General observations from the study: Lesional scalp, notably in alopecia totalis/universalis, had clonality above that of normal scalp. Patients showed less clear TCR sequence sharing than mice, possibly partly because of HLA diversity.

Looked up from germline, CDR1 is LGHNA and CDR2 is YNLKQL (reference sequence). CDR3 size: 17 residues. After removal of 2 bases from V and 0 bases from J, the junction contained 7 bases not matched to a gene. Reverse transcription of extracted RNA yielded cDNA, which provided the sequencing template. Clones were sequenced by immunoSEQ multiplex PCR, and TCRdb holds only the in-frame ones, with some missing. There are around 300,000 clones in the sample, none observed a single time. Sorting relied on CD4, CD8alpha, NKG2D, NKG2ACE and other markers applied to pooled cutaneous lymph node cells. This clone has a handful of counts. The target antigen is unknown. Here the gene names and germline are mouse. The CDR3 end falls 4 residues outside the read, so it is completed with the germline J gene.

The clonotype originates from a C3H/HeJ mouse with alopecia areata. MHC haplotype of the strain: H2-k. The specimen was CD4+ T cells sorted from a lymph node. V and J are TRBV5 and TRBJ1-2; 9 bases fit TRBD1. The covered CDR3 bases are TGTGCCAGCAGCCAATTCCCTCGGGACAGGGCAAACTCC. Its translation: CASSQFPRDRANS. The CDR3 in its entirety is CASSQFPRDRANSDYTF.